This TCR beta chain is from a study of shared clonotypes between healthy human individuals. Produced via immunoSEQ multiplex PCR; TCRdb's table is partial and in-frame only. This sample has around 1.9 million clones; about 94% occur once, and the top ten carry about 1.6%. The CDR3 has 17 amino acids. Germline values: CDR1 MGHDK, CDR2 SYGVNS. Trimming removed 6 bases at V and 0 bases at J, with 21 bases between. Positively selected for CCR7, the CD45RO-negative cells used as naive CD8 cells excluded terminally differentiated effector memory CD45RA+ cells. Among the donors, all were Caucasian adults who lived in Nashville, Tennessee.

The chain carries TRBV25-1 and TRBJ2-7; TRBD2 might be the D (5 bases). The source material was naive CD8+ T cells from PBMCs. The TCR comes from a man between 18 and 35 years old in good health. Some clones in this sample may be carry-over from other donors' samples. DNA for the CDR3: TGTGCCAGCAGCTCGGAACTAGGACTTCCGGGCTCCTACGAGCAGTACTTC. It specifies CASSSELGLPGSYEQYF.